One and the same sample provided the 18 T cell receptor beta chains below, sequenced in a study of cytomegalovirus exposure and HLA in healthy donors. It was with 60 Vbeta and 13 Jbeta primers that the PCR ran. Sequenced by immunoSEQ multiplex PCR; TCRdb stores in-frame clones only, minus some. The sample has approximately 150,000 clones; approximately 78% are singletons. The sequenced sample was PBMCs. Source of these receptors: a woman in her 40s in good health and CMV-seropositive.

The CDR3 sequence: CASSGSRPYEQYF. CDR3 in DNA: TGTGCCAGCAGTGGTTCTAGGCCCTACGAGCAGTACTTC. This rearrangement joins TRBV6-1 to TRBJ2-7; D is uncertain. Germline CDR1 reads MNHNS; CDR2 reads SASEGT. The CDR3 is made up of 13 amino acids. Trimming took off 4 bases at V and 2 bases at J, with 9 bases between the two ends.

This clone was seen more than once but under ten times. This sequence joins TRBV7-8 and TRBJ2-1, with 8 bases fitting TRBD2. Germline CDR1 is SGHVS and CDR2 is FQNEAQ. The V segment lost 3 bases and the J segment 0 bases; nucleotides outside the gene matches: 16. There are 20 residues in the CDR3. The chain's CDR3 is CASSFRMRGRPRGSYNEQFF. The CDR3 DNA sequence: TGTGCCAGCAGCTTCCGGATGCGCGGGAGGCCTCGAGGCTCCTACAATGAGCAGTTCTTC.

In this sample, this clone turned up a few times. The V call is TRBV28, the J call TRBJ2-2; D remains unclear. This CDR3 spans 12 amino acids. The V gene lost 5 bases and the J gene lost 5 bases, with 6 bases spanning the gap. Germline loops: CDR1 MDHEN, CDR2 SYDVKM. The CDR3 sequence: CASSPSTGELFF. CDR3 coding DNA: TGTGCCAGCAGTCCCTCTACCGGGGAGCTGTTTTTT.

This clone was observed a few times. The rearrangement uses TRBV11-2 and TRBJ2-5, with 8 bases lining up with TRBD2. Germline loops: CDR1 SGHAT, CDR2 FQNNGV. The length of the CDR3 is 15 residues. With 8 bases clipped from V and 5 bases from J, the junction kept 13 bases outside the gene matches. The DNA for the CDR3 is TGTGCCAGCTCCCCGGGGGGGGCCTCGAGGGAGACCCAGTACTTC. Its protein product is CASSPGGASRETQYF.

This clone is a singleton in its sample. The V call is TRBV2, the J call TRBJ2-3, with 12 bases identical to TRBD2. The junction had 4 bases not matched to a gene; V was cut back by 7 bases and J by 5 bases. The germline V gene encodes CDR1 SNHLY and CDR2 FYNNEI. CDR3 length equals 14 residues. CDR3 coding DNA: TGTGCCAGCACCAAGGGACTAGCGGGAGATACGCAGTATTTT. Its protein product is CASTKGLAGDTQYF.

CDR3 coding DNA: TGTGCCAGTATCTTGTCGGGACATAGCAATCAGCCCCAGCATTTT. As protein: CASILSGHSNQPQHF. This chain links TRBV19 with TRBJ1-5; D might be TRBD1 (6 bases). This CDR3 has 15 amino acids. The germline V gene encodes CDR1 LNHDA and CDR2 SQIVND (reference sequence). V lost 7 bases and J 0 bases, leaving 13 bases between the germline ends.

This clone was seen only a few times. This rearrangement joins TRBV7-9 to TRBJ2-7; 8 bases fit TRBD2. The CDR3 consists of 14 residues. Germline CDR1 is SEHNR and CDR2 is FQNEAQ (reference sequence). The trim removed 5 bases at V and 3 bases at J, leaving 6 bases unmatched. DNA for the CDR3: TGTGCCAGCAGCCTAACCGGGACTAGCTACGAGCAGTACTTC. Encoded protein: CASSLTGTSYEQYF.

V is TRBV13 and J is TRBJ2-7; maybe TRBD2 (6 bases). The CDR3 has 13 residues. Deletions cut 4 bases from V and 1 base from J, with 8 bases between. The germline V gene encodes CDR1 PRHDT and CDR2 FYEKMQ (reference sequence). The CDR3 coding sequence is TGTGCCAGCAGCTCGGGACTGTCCTACGAGCAGTACTTC. Its translation is CASSSGLSYEQYF.

The rearrangement uses TRBV28 and TRBJ1-5; tentatively, D is TRBD1 (5 bases). Trimming stripped 6 bases from V and 7 bases from J, with 16 bases between. Germline values: CDR1 MDHEN, CDR2 SYDVKM. CDR3 length: 14 residues. The CDR3 nucleotides are TGTGCCAGCAGCCAGGACCGCAGGGCCCAGCCCCAGCATTTT. Translated: CASSQDRRAQPQHF. Supplemented by reference TRBV28 and TRBJ1-5, the full variable domain reads DVKVTQSSRYLVKRTGEKVFLECVQDMDHENMFWYRQDPGLGLRLIYFSYDVKMKEKGDIPEGYSVSREKKERFSLILESASTNQTSMYLCASSQDRRAQPQHFGDGTRLSIL.

This clone was counted once. This chain uses TRBV4-1 with TRBJ2-5; TRBD2 matches at 12 bases. Losses at the gene ends were 4 bases for V and 4 bases for J; bases not matched to a gene: 10. The CDR3 spans 17 residues. Germline V lookup: CDR1 MGHRA, CDR2 YSYEKL. DNA of the CDR3: TGCGCCAGCAGCCCAGAGGGGCTAGCGGGAGGGCGAGAGACCCAGTACTTC. It is translated as CASSPEGLAGGRETQYF.

J is TRBJ2-3 and V is TRBV28; D uncertain. Germline values: CDR1 MDHEN, CDR2 SYDVKM. The CDR3 is 12 amino acids. The V end lost 6 bases, the J end lost 6 bases, and 10 bases lay between the germline ends. The CDR3 DNA reads as TGTGCCAGCAGCCTTCGCGAGGATACGCAGTATTTT. It translates to CASSLREDTQYF.

This clone was counted a few times. This chain joins TRBV27 and TRBJ2-2, with TRBD1 matching over 9 bases. Per germline, CDR1 MNHEY and CDR2 SMNVEV (reference sequence). The CDR3 loop spans 16 amino acids. Losses at the gene ends were 6 bases for V and 2 bases for J; bases not matched to a gene: 7. CDR3 sequence reads: CASRTHRGPNTGELFF. CDR3 DNA: TGTGCCAGCAGAACTCACAGGGGGCCTAACACCGGGGAGCTGTTTTTT.

The V call is TRBV9, the J call TRBJ2-1; 9 positions match TRBD1. The CDR3 is 14 residues long. The trim removed 4 bases at V and 6 bases at J, leaving 5 bases unmatched. The germline CDR1 and CDR2 sequences are SGDLS and YYNGEE. CDR3: CASSTKGQGNEQFF. The CDR3, as DNA: TGTGCCAGCAGCACAAAGGGACAGGGCAATGAGCAGTTCTTC.

This chain connects TRBV27 to TRBJ2-7, with TRBD1 matching 10 bases. The CDR3 extends over 13 amino acids. J gave up 4 bases and V 3 bases, and 0 bases lay outside the gene matches. Per the germline V gene, CDR1 is MNHEY and CDR2 is SMNVEV (reference sequence). In nucleotides, the CDR3 is TGTGCCAGCAGTTTGGACAGGGGGTACGAGCAGTACTTC. It yields the protein CASSLDRGYEQYF.

The V call is TRBV11-2, the J call TRBJ1-1; TRBD1 is a possible D gene (6 bases). From germline, CDR1 is SGHAT and CDR2 FQNNGV. The CDR3 extends over 15 amino acids. Trimming removed 6 bases from V and 0 bases from J, with 14 bases in between. The CDR3 is CASRLTRGMNTEAFF. The CDR3 coding sequence is TGTGCCAGCAGACTAACTAGGGGGATGAACACTGAAGCTTTCTTT.

This clone is a singleton in its sample. The chain has TRBV5-6 and TRBJ1-2; 9 bases are shared with TRBD1. The germline CDR1 and CDR2 sequences are SGHDT and YYEEEE. After removal of 1 base from V and 5 bases from J, the junction contained 9 bases not matched to a gene. The CDR3 contains 16 residues. The CDR3 loop reads CASSLFGDRGAYGYTF. CDR3 DNA sequence: TGTGCCAGCAGCTTGTTTGGAGACAGGGGGGCTTATGGCTACACCTTC.

The table lists this clone with a few counts. The chain employs TRBV5-4 and TRBJ2-3, with 7 bases lining up with TRBD2. Trimming removed 4 bases from V and 8 bases from J; junction bases left unmatched: 7. The CDR3 has 13 amino acids. CDR1 SGHNT and CDR2 YYREEE come from the germline V gene (reference sequence). The chain's CDR3 is CASSPWVAGTQYF. The CDR3 DNA reads TGTGCCAGCAGCCCCTGGGTAGCGGGTACGCAGTATTTT.

This clone was found a few times. One junction end disagrees with the germline gene, perhaps due to a read error. The V and J genes are TRBV2 and TRBJ1-2; 10 bases line up with TRBD1. CDR3 length: 12 residues. Germline V gene lookup returns CDR1 SNHLY and CDR2 FYNNEI. CDR3 sequence reads: CASSESPDRGPF. DNA of the CDR3: TGTGCCAGCAGTGAATCCCCCGACAGGGGGCCCTTT.